The 22 T cell receptor beta chains below were found in one sample sequenced in a study of Ad26.COV2.S vaccination and SARS-CoV-2 variants. Treatment noted: approximately 18 received Ad26.COV2.S at low or high dose, single or two shots; 5 received placebo; per-sample allocation not given. Sampling occurred on day 63 after the first vaccine or placebo injection. The protocol was immunoSEQ multiplex PCR, while the TCRdb copy is restricted to in-frame clones and leaves out a portion. The table includes some 500,000 clones, roughly 89% detected once. Sequenced here: peripheral blood, sampled in a trial of Ad26.COV2.S vaccine versus placebo. The source of these receptors is a person aged 18 to 65 who received the Ad26.COV2.S COVID-19 vaccine or a placebo.

The rearrangement uses TRBV11-3 and TRBJ2-3; D possibly corresponds to TRBD2 (6 bases). Trimming took off 0 bases at V and 0 bases at J, with 13 bases between the two ends. This CDR3 has 17 residues. Germline CDR1 SGHNT, CDR2 YENEEA. CDR3 region: CASSLDRWGESTDTQYF. DNA of the CDR3: TGTGCCAGCAGCTTAGATCGGTGGGGGGAAAGCACAGATACGCAGTATTTT.

This chain connects TRBV5-1 to TRBJ2-5, with D unclear. The V and J ends lost 0 bases and 4 bases respectively, with 19 bases between them. Per the germline V gene, CDR1 is SGHRS and CDR2 is YFSETQ. The CDR3 has 17 residues. CDR3 sequence reads: CASSLAIAQSLGETQYF. The CDR3 DNA sequence: TGCGCCAGCAGCTTGGCCATTGCCCAGTCATTGGGAGAGACCCAGTACTTC.

This clone is a singleton in its sample. The chain carries TRBV6-2 or TRBV6-3 and TRBJ2-2; 8 bases line up with TRBD2. Germline V lookup: CDR1 MNHEY, CDR2 SVGEGT. CDR3 length: 19 residues. The J segment lost 8 bases and the V segment lost 2 bases, leaving 19 bases of the junction unmatched. The CDR3 DNA is TGTGCCAGCAGTTACCCTACCCGGGGGGGGGCGCAGCCCCTAGGGGAGCTGTTTTTT. Translated: CASSYPTRGGAQPLGELFF.

This sequence joins TRBV24-1 and TRBJ2-1; TRBD2 aligns across 12 bases. Germline lookup yields CDR1 KGHDR and CDR2 SFDVKD. CDR3 length equals 17 residues. The V segment lost 4 bases and the J segment 0 bases; nucleotides outside the gene matches: 3. CDR3 coding DNA: TGTGCCACCAGTGACCCGGGACTAGCGGGCTCCTACAATGAGCAGTTCTTC. Translating gives CATSDPGLAGSYNEQFF.

This chain joins TRBV30 and TRBJ1-5; possibly TRBD1 for D (6 bases). The germline V gene encodes CDR1 GTSNPN and CDR2 SVGIG (reference sequence). The CDR3 extends over 14 amino acids. Trimming took 5 bases from V and 9 from J, leaving 20 bases between them. CDR3 residues: CAWGSGASGWPQHF. CDR3 bases: TGTGCCTGGGGGTCAGGGGCTTCCGGATGGCCCCAGCATTTT.

The CDR3 spells CARGQNTEAFF. CDR3 bases: TGTGCCCGTGGGCAGAACACTGAAGCTTTCTTT. The chain joins TRBV21-1 to TRBJ1-1; TRBD1, the table's D call, lacks a check against the DNA. TRBV21-1 is a known pseudogene. The CDR3 covers 11 residues.

The chain combines TRBV2 with TRBJ1-2; D possibly corresponds to TRBD1 (6 bases). V was shortened by 1 base and J by 7 bases, with 16 bases between the two germline ends. CDR3 size: 15 residues. The germline CDR1 and CDR2 sequences are SNHLY and FYNNEI. The CDR3, as DNA: TGTGCCAGCAGTGAAGGTTGGGGGGCTATTGGTGGCTACACCTTC. Amino acid sequence: CASSEGWGAIGGYTF.

The V and J genes are TRBV4-1 and TRBJ1-1; possibly TRBD1 for D (6 bases). The CDR3 sequence is 13 residues long. V gave up 3 bases and J gave up 5 bases, with 10 bases separating them. Per germline, CDR1 MGHRA and CDR2 YSYEKL. CDR3 sequence reads: CASSQERGTEAFF. The CDR3 region has the DNA TGCGCCAGCAGCCAGGAAAGGGGGACTGAAGCTTTCTTT.

Here the CDR3 DNA reads TGCGCCAGCAGCTCTCTAGCGGGAGGACTAAAGAGCTCCTACAATGAGCAGTTCTTC. Amino acids: CASSSLAGGLKSSYNEQFF. The chain carries TRBV5-1 and TRBJ2-1; 11 bases line up with TRBD2. V shed 3 bases and J 0 bases; nucleotides not matched to a gene: 11. The CDR3 consists of 19 residues. Germline V gives CDR1 SGHRS, CDR2 YFSETQ.

In DNA, the CDR3 is TGTGCCAGCAGCTTGTGGGATTCTGGGGCCAACGTCCTGACTTTC. Translated, it gives CASSLWDSGANVLTF. The gene calls are TRBV5-4 and TRBJ2-6; D gene ambiguous. Trimming took off 1 base at V and 1 base at J, with 6 bases between the two ends. There are 15 residues in the CDR3. Germline CDR1 is SGHNT and CDR2 is YYREEE (reference sequence).

J is TRBJ1-1 and V is TRBV4-2; unclear D gene. The germline V gene encodes CDR1 LGHNA and CDR2 YNFKEQ. V dropped 0 bases and J dropped 5 bases, with 13 bases sitting between them. This CDR3 comprises 15 residues. The CDR3 bases are TGTGCCAGCAGCCAAGACCCGGGTAAAAGGACTGAAGCTTTCTTT. Protein sequence: CASSQDPGKRTEAFF.

This rearrangement joins TRBV2 to TRBJ1-1, with a possible D match to TRBD1 (5 bases). Trimming stripped 8 bases from V and 7 bases from J, with 20 bases between. The germline V gene has CDR1 SNHLY and CDR2 FYNNEI. The CDR3 length is 14 residues. CDR3 sequence (DNA): TGTGCCAGCCGTCCATCTGGGGCGCTTTATGAAGCTTTCTTT. It specifies CASRPSGALYEAFF.

The V gene is TRBV7-9, the J gene TRBJ1-6; 7 bases map to TRBD1. In germline, CDR1 is SEHNR, CDR2 FQNEAQ (reference sequence). This CDR3 comprises 14 residues. J lost 6 bases, V lost 8 bases, and 7 bases had no gene match. CDR3 loop: CASGRQGGNSPLHF. CDR3 nucleotide sequence: TGTGCCAGCGGAAGACAGGGTGGTAATTCACCCCTCCACTTT.

The rearrangement joins TRBV4-2 to TRBJ2-1, with D hard to call. Trimming removed 0 bases at V and 5 bases at J, with 8 bases between. The CDR3 runs 14 residues. CDR1 and CDR2 from the germline V gene are LGHNA and YNFKEQ. CDR3: CASSQDFKDNEQFF. CDR3 DNA: TGTGCCAGCAGCCAAGATTTTAAAGACAATGAGCAGTTCTTC.

The chain employs TRBV10-3 and TRBJ2-7, with D hard to call. Trimming left V 10 bases short and J 8 bases short, with 24 bases between. Germline V gene sequence: CDR1 ENHRY, CDR2 SYGVKD. This CDR3 has 14 residues. CDR3 amino acids: CATTNRVGWMKQYV. In DNA form, the CDR3 reads TGTGCCACTACCAACCGCGTTGGGTGGATGAAGCAGTACGTC.

The rearrangement links TRBV7-2 to TRBJ2-6, with a tentative D call TRBD1 (6 bases). This CDR3 has 17 amino acids. Germline lookup yields CDR1 SGHTA and CDR2 FQGNSA. Trimming stripped 5 bases from V and 5 bases from J, with 19 bases between. In DNA, the CDR3 is TGTGCCAGCAGCCCCGTTCGTCTCAGGGACAGGGCCAACGTCCTGACTTTC. The encoded protein is CASSPVRLRDRANVLTF.

V is TRBV19 and J is TRBJ1-3, with D unresolved. Trimming took off 3 bases at V and 4 bases at J, with 13 bases between the two ends. CDR1 is LNHDA, CDR2 SQIVND, per germline (reference sequence). The CDR3 is made up of 15 amino acids. CDR3 sequence reads: CASSIYRLSGNTIYF. The CDR3 coding sequence is TGTGCCAGTAGTATCTATAGGTTATCAGGAAACACCATATATTTT.

This rearrangement joins TRBV18 to TRBJ1-1; TRBD1 might be the D (5 bases). CDR3 length: 16 residues. V gave up 1 base and J gave up 3 bases, with 15 bases separating them. CDR1 KGHSH and CDR2 LQKENI come from the germline V gene. The CDR3 spells CASSPRVWGPYTEAFF. CDR3 coding DNA: TGTGCCAGCTCACCACGGGTTTGGGGCCCTTACACTGAAGCTTTCTTT.

The J gene is TRBJ2-7, the V gene TRBV5-5; D is perhaps TRBD1 (5 bases). This CDR3 is built from 13 residues. The V gene's germline CDR1 is SGHKS and CDR2 YYEKEE (reference sequence). V was trimmed by 3 bases and J by 1 base, leaving 8 bases between them. CDR3: CASSYRQSYEQYF. The CDR3 nucleotides read TGTGCCAGCAGCTACAGACAGTCCTACGAGCAGTACTTC.

This chain connects TRBV5-1 to TRBJ2-5; D gene uncertain. The CDR3 has 14 amino acids. Looked up from germline, CDR1 is SGHRS and CDR2 is YFSETQ. Trimming removed 4 bases at V and 2 bases at J, with 12 bases between. The CDR3 DNA sequence: TGCGCCAGCAGCCTAGGACGTTCGCAAGAGACCCAGTACTTC. Protein sequence: CASSLGRSQETQYF.

V usage is TRBV5-6 and J usage is TRBJ1-4; maybe TRBD1 (6 bases). Trimming shortened V by 4 bases and J by 0 bases, and 22 bases separated the two germline ends. CDR1 is SGHDT and CDR2 is YYEEEE in the germline V gene. This CDR3 is 19 amino acids long. The CDR3 DNA sequence: TGTGCCAGCAGCCGAGGAAGGGCAGGGGTACTTGCAACTAATGAAAAACTGTTTTTT. Its protein product is CASSRGRAGVLATNEKLFF.

The chain employs TRBV5-1 and TRBJ2-2; no reliable D call. Germline V lookup: CDR1 SGHRS, CDR2 YFSETQ. V lost 0 bases and J 5 bases, leaving 5 bases between the germline ends. CDR3 length: 13 amino acids. The CDR3 DNA reads as TGCGCCAGCAGCTTGGACGTAACCGGGGAGCTGTTTTTT. Its translation: CASSLDVTGELFF.